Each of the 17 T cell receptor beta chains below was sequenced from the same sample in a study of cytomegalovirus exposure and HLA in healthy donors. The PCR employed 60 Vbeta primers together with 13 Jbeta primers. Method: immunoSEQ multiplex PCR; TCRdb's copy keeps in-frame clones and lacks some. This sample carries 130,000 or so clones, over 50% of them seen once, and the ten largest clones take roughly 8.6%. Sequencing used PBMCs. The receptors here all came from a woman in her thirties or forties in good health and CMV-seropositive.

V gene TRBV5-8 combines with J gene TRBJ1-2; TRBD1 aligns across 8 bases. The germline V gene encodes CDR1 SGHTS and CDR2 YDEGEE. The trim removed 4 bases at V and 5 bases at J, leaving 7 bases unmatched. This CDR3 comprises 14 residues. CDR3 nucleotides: TGTGCCAGCAGCATAGGACAGGGAGAATATGGCTACACCTTC. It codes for CASSIGQGEYGYTF.

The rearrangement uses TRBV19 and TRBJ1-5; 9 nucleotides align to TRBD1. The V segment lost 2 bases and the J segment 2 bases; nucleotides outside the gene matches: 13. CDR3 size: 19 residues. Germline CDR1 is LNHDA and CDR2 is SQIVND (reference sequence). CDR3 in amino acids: CASSIRGQGRGIGNQPQHF. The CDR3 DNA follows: TGTGCCAGTAGTATACGGGGACAGGGAAGGGGTATAGGCAATCAGCCCCAGCATTTT.

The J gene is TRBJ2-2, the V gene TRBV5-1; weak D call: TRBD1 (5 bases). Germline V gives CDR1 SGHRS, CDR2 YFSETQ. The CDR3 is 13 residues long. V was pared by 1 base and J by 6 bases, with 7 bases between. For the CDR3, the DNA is TGCGCCAGCAGCTTGAGCAGGGCCGGGGAGCTGTTTTTT. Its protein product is CASSLSRAGELFF.

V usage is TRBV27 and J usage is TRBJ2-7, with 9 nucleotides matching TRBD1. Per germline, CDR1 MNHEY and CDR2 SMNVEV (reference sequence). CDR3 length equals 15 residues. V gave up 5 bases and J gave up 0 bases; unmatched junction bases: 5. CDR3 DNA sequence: TGTGCCAGCAGTGCTCACAGGGGGCTCTCCTACGAGCAGTACTTC. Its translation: CASSAHRGLSYEQYF.

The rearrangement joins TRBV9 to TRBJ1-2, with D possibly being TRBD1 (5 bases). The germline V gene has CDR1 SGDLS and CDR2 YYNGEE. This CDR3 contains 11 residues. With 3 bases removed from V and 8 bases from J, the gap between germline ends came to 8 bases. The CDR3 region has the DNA TGTGCCAGCAGCGGTGGGGGGGGCTACACCTTC. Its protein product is CASSGGGGYTF.

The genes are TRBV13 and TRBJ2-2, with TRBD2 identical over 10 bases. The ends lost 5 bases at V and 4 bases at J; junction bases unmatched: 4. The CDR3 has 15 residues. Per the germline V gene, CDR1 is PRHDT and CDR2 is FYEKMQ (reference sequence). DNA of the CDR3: TGTGCCAGCAGCCTAGCGGGAGCTGCCACCGGGGAGCTGTTTTTT. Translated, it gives CASSLAGAATGELFF.

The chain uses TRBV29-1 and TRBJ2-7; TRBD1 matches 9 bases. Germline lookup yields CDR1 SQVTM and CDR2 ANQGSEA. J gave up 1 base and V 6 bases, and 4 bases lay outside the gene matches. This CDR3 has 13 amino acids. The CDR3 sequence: CSVRGQGSYEQYF. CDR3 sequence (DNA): TGCAGCGTGAGGGGACAGGGATCCTACGAGCAGTACTTC.

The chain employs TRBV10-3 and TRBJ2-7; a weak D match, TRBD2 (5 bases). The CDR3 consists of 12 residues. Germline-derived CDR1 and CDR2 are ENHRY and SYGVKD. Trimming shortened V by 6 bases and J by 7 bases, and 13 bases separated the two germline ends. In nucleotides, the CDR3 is TGTGCCATCAGGGACTGGGGTGGGGAGCAGTACTTC. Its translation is CAIRDWGGEQYF.

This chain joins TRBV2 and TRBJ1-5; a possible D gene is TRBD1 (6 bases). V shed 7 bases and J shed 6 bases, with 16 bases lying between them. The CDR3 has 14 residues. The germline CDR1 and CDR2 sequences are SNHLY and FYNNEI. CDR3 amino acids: CASTLGLGGQPQHF. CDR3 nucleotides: TGTGCCAGCACCCTGGGACTAGGGGGTCAGCCCCAGCATTTT.

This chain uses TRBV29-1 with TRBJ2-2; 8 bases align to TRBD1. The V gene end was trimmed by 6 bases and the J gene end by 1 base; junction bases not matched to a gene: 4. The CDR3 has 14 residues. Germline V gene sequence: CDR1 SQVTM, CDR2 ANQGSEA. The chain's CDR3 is CSVNDRGNTGELFF. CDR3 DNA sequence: TGCAGCGTGAATGACAGGGGGAACACCGGGGAGCTGTTTTTT.

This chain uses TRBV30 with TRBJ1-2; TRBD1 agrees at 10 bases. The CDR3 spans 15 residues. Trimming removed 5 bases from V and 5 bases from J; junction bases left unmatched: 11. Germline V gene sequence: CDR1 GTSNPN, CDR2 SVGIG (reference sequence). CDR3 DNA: TGTGCCTGGGTGATAGGGACAGGGGTTTTTTATGGCTACACCTTC. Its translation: CAWVIGTGVFYGYTF.

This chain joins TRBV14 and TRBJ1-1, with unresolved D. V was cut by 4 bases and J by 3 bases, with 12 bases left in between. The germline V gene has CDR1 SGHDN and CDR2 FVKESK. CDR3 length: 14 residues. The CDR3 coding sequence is TGTGCCAGCAGCCCGCTTGGGCCGTACACTGAAGCTTTCTTT. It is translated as CASSPLGPYTEAFF.

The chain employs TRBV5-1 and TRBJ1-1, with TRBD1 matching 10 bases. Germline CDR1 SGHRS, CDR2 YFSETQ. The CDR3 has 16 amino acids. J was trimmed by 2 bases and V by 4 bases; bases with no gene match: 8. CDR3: CASSEGQGNVNTEAFF. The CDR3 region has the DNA TGCGCCAGCAGCGAGGGACAGGGGAATGTTAACACTGAAGCTTTCTTT.

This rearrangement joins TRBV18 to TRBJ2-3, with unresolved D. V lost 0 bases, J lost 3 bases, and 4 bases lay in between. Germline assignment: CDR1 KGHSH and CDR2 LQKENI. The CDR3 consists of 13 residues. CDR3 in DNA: TGTGCCAGCTCACCACCGTCGACAGATACGCAGTATTTT. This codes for CASSPPSTDTQYF.

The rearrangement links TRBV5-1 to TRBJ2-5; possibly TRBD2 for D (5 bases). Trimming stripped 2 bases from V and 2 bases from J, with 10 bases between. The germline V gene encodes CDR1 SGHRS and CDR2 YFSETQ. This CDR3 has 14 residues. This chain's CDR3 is CASSFTGLQETQYF. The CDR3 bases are TGCGCCAGCAGCTTTACTGGACTGCAAGAGACCCAGTACTTC. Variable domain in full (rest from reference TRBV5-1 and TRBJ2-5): KAGVTQTPRYLIKTRGQQVTLSCSPISGHRSVSWYQQTPGQGLQFLFEYFSETQRNKGNFPGRFSGRQFSNSRSEMNVSTLELGDSALYLCASSFTGLQETQYFGPGTRLLVL.

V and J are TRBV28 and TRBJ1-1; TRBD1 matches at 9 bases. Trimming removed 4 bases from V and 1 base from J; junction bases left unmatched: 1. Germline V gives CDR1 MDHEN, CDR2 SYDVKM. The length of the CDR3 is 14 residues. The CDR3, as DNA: TGTGCCAGCAGTTCGGGACAGGGGAACACTGAAGCTTTCTTT. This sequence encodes CASSSGQGNTEAFF.

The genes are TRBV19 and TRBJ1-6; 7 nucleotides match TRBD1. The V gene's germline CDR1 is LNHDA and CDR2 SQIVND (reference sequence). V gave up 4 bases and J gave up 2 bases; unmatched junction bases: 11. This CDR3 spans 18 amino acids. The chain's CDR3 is CASSTTGFGEAYNSPLHF. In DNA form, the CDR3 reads TGTGCCAGTAGTACGACAGGGTTCGGCGAGGCCTATAATTCACCCCTCCACTTT.